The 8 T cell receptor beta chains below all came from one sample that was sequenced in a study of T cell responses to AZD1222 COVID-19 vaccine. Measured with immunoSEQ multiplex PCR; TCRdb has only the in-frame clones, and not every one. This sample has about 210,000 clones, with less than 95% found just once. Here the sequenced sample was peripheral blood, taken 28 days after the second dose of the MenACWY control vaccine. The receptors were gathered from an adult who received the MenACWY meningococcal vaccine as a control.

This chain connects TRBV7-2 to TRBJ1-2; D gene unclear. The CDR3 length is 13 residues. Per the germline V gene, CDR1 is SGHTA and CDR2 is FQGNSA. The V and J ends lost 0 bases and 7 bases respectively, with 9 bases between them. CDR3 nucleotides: TGTGCCAGCAGCTTAGCGACGGGGTTTGGCTACACCTTC. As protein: CASSLATGFGYTF.

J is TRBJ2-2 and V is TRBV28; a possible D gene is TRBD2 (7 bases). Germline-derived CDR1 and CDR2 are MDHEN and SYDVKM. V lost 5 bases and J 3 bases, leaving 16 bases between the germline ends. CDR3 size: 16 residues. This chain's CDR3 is CASSPPGGPDTGELFF. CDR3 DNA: TGTGCCAGCAGTCCCCCCGGGGGGCCTGACACCGGGGAGCTGTTTTTT.

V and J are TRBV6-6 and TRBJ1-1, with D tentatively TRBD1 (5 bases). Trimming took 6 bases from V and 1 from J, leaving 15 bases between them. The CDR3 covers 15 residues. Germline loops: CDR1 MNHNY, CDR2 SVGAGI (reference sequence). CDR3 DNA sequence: TGTGCCAGCAGACCTCTTACTGGACAGAACACTGAAGCTTTCTTT. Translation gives CASRPLTGQNTEAFF.

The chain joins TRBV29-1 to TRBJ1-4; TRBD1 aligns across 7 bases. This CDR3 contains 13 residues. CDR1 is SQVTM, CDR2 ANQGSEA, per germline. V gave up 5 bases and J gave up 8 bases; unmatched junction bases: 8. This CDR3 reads CSVLTGAYEKLFF. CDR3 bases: TGCAGCGTTCTTACAGGGGCGTACGAAAAACTGTTTTTT.

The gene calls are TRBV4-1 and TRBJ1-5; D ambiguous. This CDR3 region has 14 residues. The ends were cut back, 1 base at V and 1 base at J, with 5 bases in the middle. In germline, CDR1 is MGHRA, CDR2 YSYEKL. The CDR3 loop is CASSQGTSNQPQHF. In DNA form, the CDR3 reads TGCGCCAGCAGCCAAGGTACAAGCAATCAGCCCCAGCATTTT.

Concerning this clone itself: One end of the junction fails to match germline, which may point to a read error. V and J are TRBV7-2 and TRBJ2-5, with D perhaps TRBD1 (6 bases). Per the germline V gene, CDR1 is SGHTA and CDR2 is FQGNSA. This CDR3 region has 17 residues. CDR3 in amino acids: CASSVNSGGGHQETQYF. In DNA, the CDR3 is TGTGCCAGCAGCGTAAATAGTGGGGGCGGCCACCAGGAGACCCAGTACTTC. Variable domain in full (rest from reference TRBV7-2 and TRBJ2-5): GAGVSQSPSNKVTEKGKDVELRCDPISGHTALYWYRQSLGQGLEFLIYFQGNSAPDKSGLPSDRFSAERTGGSVSTLTIQRTQQEDSAVYLCASSVNSGGGHQETQYFGPGTRLLVL.

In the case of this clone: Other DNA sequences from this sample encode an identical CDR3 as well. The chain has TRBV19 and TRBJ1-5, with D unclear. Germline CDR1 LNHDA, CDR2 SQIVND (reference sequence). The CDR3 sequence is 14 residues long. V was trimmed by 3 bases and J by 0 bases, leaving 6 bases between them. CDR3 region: CASSIGGSNQPQHF. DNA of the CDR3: TGTGCCAGTAGTATCGGAGGTAGCAATCAGCCCCAGCATTTT.

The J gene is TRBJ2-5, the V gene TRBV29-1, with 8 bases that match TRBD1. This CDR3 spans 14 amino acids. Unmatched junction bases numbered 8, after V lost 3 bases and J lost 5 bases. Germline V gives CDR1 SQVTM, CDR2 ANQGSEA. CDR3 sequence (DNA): TGCAGCGTTGACAGCGGACAGGGTCGGGAGACCCAGTACTTC. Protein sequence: CSVDSGQGRETQYF.